The T cell receptor (beta chain) described here comes from a study of blood T cell repertoires in COVID-19. The wider study: The United States, Italy and Spain supplied acute and convalescent COVID-19 samples. The analysed material was cDNA or gDNA that came from T cells, B-cell-depleted T cells, or PBMCs.

In the original workflow: It was from reference gene primer amplification that nucleated cell counts were estimated. Assay: immunoSEQ multiplex PCR; the TCRdb copy retains only in-frame clones and omits some. V and J calls and clone size are those listed in that table; D and trimming were worked out from the DNA. The table records roughly 100,000 clones, around four fifths of them present only once. This clone was counted a few times. Trimming cost V 3 bases and J 8 bases, with 20 bases left between them. This CDR3 contains 16 residues. Germline V gene lookup returns CDR1 LGHNA and CDR2 YSLEER. The chain joins TRBV4-3 to TRBJ2-1; a possible D gene is TRBD1 (7 bases). The sample consisted of peripheral blood. The clonotype comes from a woman aged 70-85 years with acute or convalescent COVID-19. CDR3 protein: CASSQADRDLSHEQFF. The DNA for the CDR3 is TGCGCCAGCAGCCAGGCCGACAGGGACTTGAGCCATGAGCAGTTCTTC.